Listed below are T cell receptor beta chains from one sample, sequenced in a study of shared clonotypes between healthy human individuals. Profiling relied on immunoSEQ multiplex PCR, and the TCRdb table lists in-frame clones only, not all of them. The sample lists some 2,100,000 clones; roughly 91% were seen once. Sequenced input: naive CD8+ T cells from PBMCs. The origin of the receptors is a man younger than 30 in good health. Some clones in this sample may be carry-over from other donors' samples. Each CDR3 is given without its conserved first and last residue.

cdr3_aa j_call v_call
APQGSAHEQY TRBJ2-7 TRBV21-1
ASSLMGKGYT TRBJ1-2 TRBV5-4
ASSQRLAGSYEQY TRBJ2-7 TRBV4-1
ASTDVRSSGYT TRBJ1-2 TRBV27
ASSPQDRFVPF TRBJ2-1 TRBV13
ASSPNPGTSGTYEQY TRBJ2-7 TRBV7-9
ASSHNPWKSLSVDEQF TRBJ2-1 TRBV4-2
ASKGGRTGAAEAF TRBJ1-1 TRBV6-5
ASSLVLTSGAYTGELF TRBJ2-2 TRBV7-9
ASSDRDRDGIEAF TRBJ1-1 TRBV9
ASSSDPGYSYEQY TRBJ2-7 TRBV7-2
ASSVPPGLAGGPIGSPDTQY TRBJ2-3 TRBV9
ASSGSLATYEQY TRBJ2-7 TRBV4-1
ASSVVGTNYGYT TRBJ1-2 TRBV9
ASRQGYNEQF TRBJ2-1 TRBV11-2
ASSLRASGANVLT TRBJ2-6 TRBV9
ASSLHKTTPSGRDNEQF TRBJ2-1 TRBV11-2
ASSPTGLLDEQY TRBJ2-7 TRBV10-2
ASSQDRTGLSYEQY TRBJ2-7 TRBV4-3
ASRPDGGLNTEAF TRBJ1-1 TRBV11-2
ASGLAGRSYEQY TRBJ2-7 TRBV27
SARGAYSGNTIY TRBJ1-3 TRBV29-1
ASSFLAEGGLSKNIQY TRBJ2-4 TRBV27
ASLSGNLKTQY TRBJ2-5 TRBV6-1
ASSLTGTRGGSNQPQH TRBJ1-5 TRBV5-8
ASSARTGFYGYT TRBJ1-2 TRBV13
ASRTYAEMDTEAF TRBJ1-1 TRBV28
ASSQTPGATNEKLF TRBJ1-4 TRBV4-2
ASSFRSGSTGELF TRBJ2-2 TRBV27
ASSYLGGFIYEQY TRBJ2-7 TRBV6-5
ASTRGGYDGNEQF TRBJ2-1 TRBV27
ASSRALAKNIQY TRBJ2-4 TRBV2
ASRLPGQPNTDTQY TRBJ2-3 TRBV7-9
AVALILSGGPTNNEQF TRBJ2-1 TRBV7-9
SVERRTGLPTEAF TRBJ1-1 TRBV29-1
ASSSDSINQPQH TRBJ1-5 TRBV5-1
ASSWGQGSTDTQY TRBJ2-3 TRBV5-4
ASKEASGISGTDTQY TRBJ2-3 TRBV7-9
ASSLVTVNNSPLH TRBJ1-6 TRBV28
ASSPPRLAGAYEQY TRBJ2-7 TRBV11-2
ASSLHPSTDTQY TRBJ2-3 TRBV28
ASSRSTGSSYGYT TRBJ1-2 TRBV27
ASAERGSYNEQF TRBJ2-1 TRBV27
ASSPQINSNQPQH TRBJ1-5 TRBV7-6
ASSFLAGTDTQY TRBJ2-3 TRBV5-4
ASSLNFDRVGAYEQY TRBJ2-7 TRBV7-8
ASTSNPFYEQY TRBJ2-7 TRBV11-2
ASREADSNQPQH TRBJ1-5 TRBV2
ASSLMGRQEAF TRBJ1-1 TRBV27
ASHGADGLGTEAF TRBJ1-1 TRBV19
ASSSQLAGAPNEQF TRBJ2-1 TRBV7-8
ASSPGLETQY TRBJ2-5 TRBV19
ASSLGQGASYEQY TRBJ2-7 TRBV5-1
ASSFINSETYGYT TRBJ1-2 TRBV5-6
ASSLSQGVTYEQY TRBJ2-7 TRBV7-2
ASSLGHPSSYEQY TRBJ2-7 TRBV6-6
ASRLTLSGNTIY TRBJ1-3 TRBV27
ASSGLAGNTDTQY TRBJ2-3 TRBV2